This TCR beta chain was sequenced for a study of shared clonotypes between healthy human individuals. This CDR3 spans 16 amino acids. CDR1 SGHKS and CDR2 YYEKEE come from the germline V gene (reference sequence). V was pared by 1 base and J by 5 bases, with 8 bases of the junction left unmatched. CD45RO-negative, CCR7-selected cells formed the naive CD8 fraction, which excluded terminally differentiated effector memory CD45RA+ cells. TCRdb's table, derived via immunoSEQ multiplex PCR, lists solely in-frame clones and lacks some. The profile shows about 2.2 million clones, roughly 93% of them singletons.

This receptor was identified in a man younger than 35 in good health. Some clones in this sample may be carry-over from other donors' samples. The chain is built from TRBV5-5 and TRBJ1-2; TRBD1 agrees at 10 bases. Sequenced sample: naive CD8+ T cells from PBMCs. CDR3 loop: CASSLLGQGPPYGYTF. The DNA of the CDR3 is TGTGCCAGCAGCTTGTTGGGACAGGGGCCTCCTTATGGCTACACCTTC.